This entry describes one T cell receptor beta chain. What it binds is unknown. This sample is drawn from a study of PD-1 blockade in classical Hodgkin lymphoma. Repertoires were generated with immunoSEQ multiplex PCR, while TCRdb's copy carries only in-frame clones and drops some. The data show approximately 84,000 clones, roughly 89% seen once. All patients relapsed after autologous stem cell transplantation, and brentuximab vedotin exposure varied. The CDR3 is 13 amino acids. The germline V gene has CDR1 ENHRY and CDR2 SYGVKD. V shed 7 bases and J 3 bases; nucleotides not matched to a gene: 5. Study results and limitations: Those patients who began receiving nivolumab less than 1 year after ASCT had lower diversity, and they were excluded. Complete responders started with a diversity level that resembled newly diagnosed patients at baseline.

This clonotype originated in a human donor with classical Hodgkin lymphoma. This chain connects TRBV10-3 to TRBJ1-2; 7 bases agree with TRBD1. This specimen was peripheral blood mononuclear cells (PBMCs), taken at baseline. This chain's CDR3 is CAITTGTDYGYTF. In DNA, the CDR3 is TGTGCCATCACCACCGGGACAGACTATGGCTACACCTTC.